These 24 T cell receptor beta chains originate from one sample sequenced in a study of OX40 agonist ivuxolimab in advanced cancers. Some clones are missing from TCRdb's copy, which holds only in-frame ones; the method was immunoSEQ multiplex PCR. This sample has roughly 100,000 clones, with nearly 90% found just once. The sample was CD4+ or CD8+ T cells sorted from blood, taken in a trial of the OX40 agonist ivuxolimab. The receptors derive from an adult with an advanced solid tumor such as melanoma, head and neck, liver or kidney cancer.

The CDR3 nucleotides are TGTGCCAGTAGTATAGCCCTCCCAAGCTCCTATACGCAGTATTTT. This gives the protein CASSIALPSSYTQYF. The chain has TRBV19 and TRBJ2-3; D unresolved. The CDR3 spans 15 residues. Trimming cost V 1 base and J 7 bases, with 15 bases left between them. Germline V gives CDR1 LNHDA, CDR2 SQIVND (reference sequence).

The chain recombines TRBV9 with TRBJ2-7, with a tentative D call TRBD1 (5 bases). The CDR3 length is 14 residues. The germline CDR1 and CDR2 sequences are SGDLS and YYNGEE. Trimming stripped 4 bases from V and 0 bases from J, with 11 bases between. The CDR3 sequence is CASSSTVASYEQYF. The CDR3 region has the DNA TGTGCCAGCAGCTCGACAGTTGCCTCCTACGAGCAGTACTTC.

V and J are TRBV5-1 and TRBJ2-2, with a possible D match to TRBD2 (5 bases). Germline V CDR1 and CDR2: SGHRS, YFSETQ. The CDR3 length is 17 residues. The V gene lost 0 bases and the J gene lost 2 bases, with 14 bases spanning the gap. The CDR3 is CASSLGGRGYNTGELFF. CDR3 in DNA: TGCGCCAGCAGCTTGGGTGGACGGGGATACAACACCGGGGAGCTGTTTTTT.

The genes are TRBV23-1 and TRBJ1-1; no clear D gene. TRBV23-1 is designated an ORF whose function remains uncertain. The CDR3 totals 16 residues. V lost 0 bases to trimming and J lost 4 bases, with 15 bases between them. This CDR3 is CASSQSETQWGTEAFF. DNA for the CDR3: TGCGCCAGCAGTCAATCGGAAACCCAATGGGGCACTGAAGCTTTCTTT.

This chain connects TRBV5-1 to TRBJ2-3; D unclear. The CDR3 contains 17 residues. Looked up from germline, CDR1 is SGHRS and CDR2 is YFSETQ. Between the trimmed V and J ends, which lost 0 bases and 9 bases, there was a span of 23 bases. The chain's CDR3 is CASSLAGGELSPYTQYF. The CDR3 DNA reads as TGCGCCAGCAGCTTGGCCGGTGGTGAGCTCTCGCCCTACACGCAGTATTTT. Looking up the rest from reference TRBV5-1 and TRBJ2-3 gives the full variable domain: KAGVTQTPRYLIKTRGQQVTLSCSPISGHRSVSWYQQTPGQGLQFLFEYFSETQRNKGNFPGRFSGRQFSNSRSEMNVSTLELGDSALYLCASSLAGGELSPYTQYFGPGTRLTVL.

The J gene is TRBJ1-2, the V gene TRBV7-9; D remains unclear. The germline gives CDR1 SEHNR, CDR2 FQNEAQ (reference sequence). The CDR3 runs to 11 residues. The V and J ends lost 5 bases and 7 bases respectively, with 8 bases between them. CDR3 sequence: CASSPIGGYTF. In DNA form, the CDR3 reads TGTGCCAGCAGCCCCATCGGTGGCTACACCTTC.

The chain carries TRBV30 and TRBJ1-2; possibly TRBD1 for D (6 bases). This CDR3 has 12 amino acids. V was pared by 5 bases and J by 5 bases, with 12 bases between. The germline CDR1 and CDR2 sequences are GTSNPN and SVGIG (reference sequence). This chain's CDR3 is CAWAPGDYGYTF. The CDR3 DNA follows: TGTGCCTGGGCCCCAGGGGATTATGGCTACACCTTC.

V usage is TRBV6-6 and J usage is TRBJ2-1; 9 bases align to TRBD1. V shed 7 bases and J 2 bases; nucleotides not matched to a gene: 6. The CDR3 extends over 15 amino acids. Germline V gene sequence: CDR1 MNHNY, CDR2 SVGAGI (reference sequence). The CDR3 loop is CASIMTGGAYNEQFF. The CDR3 coding sequence is TGTGCCAGCATCATGACAGGGGGGGCCTACAATGAGCAGTTCTTC.

This clone was observed once. This chain links TRBV7-8 with TRBJ2-4, with D perhaps TRBD2 (6 bases). This CDR3 comprises 20 residues. Germline loops: CDR1 SGHVS, CDR2 FQNEAQ. Trimming took off 5 bases at V and 3 bases at J, with 29 bases between the two ends. The CDR3 is CASSQTHRDSVSIGKNIQYF. For the CDR3, the DNA is TGTGCCAGCAGCCAAACTCATCGGGACTCCGTTTCGATAGGCAAAAACATTCAGTACTTC.

This clone appeared a single time. The chain links TRBV30 to TRBJ1-3, with a weak D call TRBD1 (5 bases). Trimming shortened V by 1 base and J by 2 bases, and 12 bases separated the two germline ends. Per the germline V gene, CDR1 is GTSNPN and CDR2 is SVGIG (reference sequence). There are 15 residues in the CDR3. CDR3 nucleotides: TGTGCCTGGAGTGGGGGGAACACCGCTGGAAACACCATATATTTT. Protein: CAWSGGNTAGNTIYF.

The chain has TRBV10-3 and TRBJ2-6, with D perhaps matching TRBD2 (6 bases). The germline CDR1 and CDR2 sequences are ENHRY and SYGVKD. This CDR3 comprises 16 residues. Trimming pared 6 bases from V and 0 bases from J, leaving 12 bases between. CDR3 in DNA: TGTGCCATCAGGCCGGGACTGACCTCTGGGGCCAACGTCCTGACTTTC. It is translated as CAIRPGLTSGANVLTF.

The V call is TRBV2, the J call TRBJ1-2; the D gene is possibly TRBD1 (5 bases). Trimming shortened V by 7 bases and J by 8 bases, and 17 bases separated the two germline ends. The CDR3 spans 13 residues. Germline lookup yields CDR1 SNHLY and CDR2 FYNNEI. The CDR3 reads CASIRGVGRGYTF. The DNA of the CDR3 is TGTGCCAGCATTCGAGGGGTAGGGAGGGGCTACACCTTC.

The chain has TRBV10-3 and TRBJ2-7; 12 nucleotides match TRBD2. Unmatched junction bases numbered 3, after V lost 5 bases and J lost 4 bases. CDR1 ENHRY and CDR2 SYGVKD come from the germline V gene. The CDR3 has 14 amino acids. The CDR3 nucleotides read TGTGCCATCAGTACTAGCGGGAGGCCTTACGAGCAGTACTTC. Its translation is CAISTSGRPYEQYF.

CDR3 sequence: CASSLTTGTYEQYF. As DNA, the CDR3 is TGTGCCAGCAGCTTAACGACAGGAACCTACGAGCAGTACTTC. This chain connects TRBV11-2 to TRBJ2-7; perhaps TRBD1 as D (6 bases). The germline V and J ends were trimmed by 2 bases and 2 bases, with 10 bases remaining between them. This CDR3 contains 14 residues. Germline-derived CDR1 and CDR2 are SGHAT and FQNNGV. Based on the CDR3 plus reference TRBV11-2 and TRBJ2-7, the full variable domain is EAGVAQSPRYKIIEKRQSVAFWCNPISGHATLYWYQQILGQGPKLLIQFQNNGVVDDSQLPKDRFSAERLKGVDSTLKIQPAKLEDSAVYLCASSLTTGTYEQYFGPGTRLTVT.

The V gene is TRBV9, the J gene TRBJ2-2; TRBD1 is a possible D gene (5 bases). This CDR3 has 13 residues. The germline V gene has CDR1 SGDLS and CDR2 YYNGEE. The V end lost 1 base, the J end lost 4 bases, and 5 bases lay between the germline ends. CDR3 DNA: TGTGCCAGCAGCGTAAGGGGCACCGGGGAGCTGTTTTTT. It encodes CASSVRGTGELFF.

The J gene is TRBJ2-7, the V gene TRBV30, with 10 nucleotides matching TRBD2. CDR1 is GTSNPN and CDR2 is SVGIG in the germline V gene (reference sequence). The V gene end was trimmed by 4 bases and the J gene end by 1 base; junction bases not matched to a gene: 10. The CDR3 is made up of 16 amino acids. As DNA, the CDR3 is TGTGCCTGGACTCCGAGCGGGAGGGCCTCTTCCTACGAGCAGTACTTC. Its translation is CAWTPSGRASSYEQYF.

The V and J genes are TRBV10-1 and TRBJ1-1, with 11 bases that match TRBD1. V was clipped by 4 bases and J by 10 bases; unmatched bases: 11. Looked up from germline, CDR1 is WNHNN and CDR2 is SYGVQD (reference sequence). CDR3 length equals 15 residues. CDR3 loop: CASSARTGGLRGAFF. CDR3 DNA sequence: TGCGCCAGCAGTGCTCGGACAGGGGGCCTCAGAGGAGCTTTCTTT.

The rearrangement uses TRBV9 and TRBJ1-6; D is unclear. Trimming removed 0 bases at V and 10 bases at J, with 14 bases between. CDR1 and CDR2 from the germline V gene are SGDLS and YYNGEE. CDR3 size: 15 residues. CDR3 coding DNA: TGTGCCAGCAGCGTAGCGGGAGGGAAGGACTCACCCCTCCACTTT. Translation gives CASSVAGGKDSPLHF.

This chain uses TRBV6-1 with TRBJ1-1; D is unresolved. Germline V lookup: CDR1 MNHNS, CDR2 SASEGT. The CDR3 is 12 amino acids. Trimming stripped 0 bases from V and 7 bases from J, with 6 bases between. Here the CDR3 DNA reads TGTGCCAGCAGTGAAGCGATGAGTGAAGCTTTCTTT. Its protein product is CASSEAMSEAFF.

The V call is TRBV28, the J call TRBJ1-2; a possible D gene is TRBD1 (5 bases). V was trimmed by 2 bases and J by 7 bases, leaving 17 bases between them. The CDR3 contains 15 residues. Germline-derived CDR1 and CDR2 are MDHEN and SYDVKM. CDR3 DNA sequence: TGTGCCAGCAGTTTAGGGGCAGGGTTTTATCGTGGCTACACCTTC. Translating it yields CASSLGAGFYRGYTF.

The J gene is TRBJ2-7, the V gene TRBV5-1; a weak D match, TRBD2 (5 bases). Germline CDR1 SGHRS, CDR2 YFSETQ. This CDR3 has 14 residues. V was trimmed by 4 bases and J by 2 bases, leaving 13 bases between them. The CDR3 reads CASSGFGGTYEQYF. The DNA for the CDR3 is TGCGCCAGCAGCGGTTTTGGAGGTACCTACGAGCAGTACTTC.

The chain uses TRBV19 and TRBJ2-2; D gene unclear. The V gene lost 5 bases and the J gene lost 0 bases, with 7 bases spanning the gap. This CDR3 comprises 14 residues. Germline CDR1 reads LNHDA; CDR2 reads SQIVND (reference sequence). The CDR3: CASSAAANTGELFF. CDR3 coding DNA: TGTGCCAGTAGTGCCGCCGCGAACACCGGGGAGCTGTTTTTT.

The gene calls are TRBV7-8 and TRBJ2-5; no clear D gene. V dropped 4 bases and J dropped 2 bases, with 14 bases sitting between them. The CDR3 length is 15 residues. Germline V gene lookup returns CDR1 SGHVS and CDR2 FQNEAQ. The CDR3 reads CASSYYGREQETQYF. CDR3 sequence (DNA): TGTGCCAGCAGCTACTATGGTAGGGAACAAGAGACCCAGTACTTC.

This chain links TRBV5-5 with TRBJ1-1, with D uncertain. The CDR3 runs 12 residues. Trimming took off 4 bases at V and 3 bases at J, with 7 bases between the two ends. Per germline, CDR1 SGHKS and CDR2 YYEKEE (reference sequence). The CDR3 DNA reads TGTGCCAGCAGCCAGATATACACTGAAGCTTTCTTT. It is translated as CASSQIYTEAFF.